This TCR beta chain was captured in a study of Graves' ophthalmopathy and Graves' hyperthyroidism. Study summary: Stable hyperthyroidism meant no progression to ophthalmopathy within 18 months of follow-up.

The study excluded patients with other autoimmune diseases, uncontrolled infections, pregnancy or lactation. The germline V gene has CDR1 MNHEY and CDR2 SVGEGT. V dropped 6 bases and J dropped 2; count of bases not matched to a gene: 7. This CDR3 contains 15 residues. The study amplified TCR beta CDR3 regions using RNA transcripts. The authors performed first-round RT-PCR with HTBI primers and then a second-round multiplex PCR. TCRdb itself ran the multiplex PCR reads through MiXCR, one entry per CDR3 protein. Of roughly 1.1 million distinct CDR3 sequences listed, less than 45% are singletons. Turning to this clonotype: Antigen specificity is unknown.

Study outcomes and limitations: Detected in blood as well were most expanded thyroid clonotypes with frequency above 0.001.

The TCR was taken from an adult man with Graves' hyperthyroidism. Sequenced material: peripheral blood or thyroid tissue (not recorded which). The chain employs TRBV6-2 or TRBV6-3 and TRBJ1-5; 7 bases map to TRBD1. The CDR3 is CASRQGQVGNQPQHF. The CDR3 DNA follows: TGTGCCAGCAGACAGGGGCAAGTGGGCAATCAGCCCCAGCATTTT.